The TCR beta chain described here comes from a study of T cell responses to AZD1222 COVID-19 vaccine. Findings and limits, study-wide: Researchers took repertoire samples only after the peak T cell response had come. The donor cohort was predominantly white British with a female majority, and clonal diversity may have been underestimated.

The study pooled second doses at about 4 or about 12 weeks. As concerns this clone: Its antigen is undetermined.

Assay used: immunoSEQ multiplex PCR; TCRdb lists only in-frame clones, some missing. This table holds about 130,000 clones, roughly 93% found once. The sample was peripheral blood, taken 28 days after the second AZD1222 dose. This TCR came from an adult who received the AZD1222 COVID-19 vaccine.

For the CDR3, the DNA is TGTGCCAGTAGTAAGGTGGACACAGATACGCAGTATTTT. Translation gives CASSKVDTDTQYF. The chain links TRBV19 to TRBJ2-3; D is ambiguous. V was clipped by 4 bases and J by 2 bases, with 7 bases between them. The germline V gene encodes CDR1 LNHDA and CDR2 SQIVND (reference sequence). CDR3 length equals 13 residues.